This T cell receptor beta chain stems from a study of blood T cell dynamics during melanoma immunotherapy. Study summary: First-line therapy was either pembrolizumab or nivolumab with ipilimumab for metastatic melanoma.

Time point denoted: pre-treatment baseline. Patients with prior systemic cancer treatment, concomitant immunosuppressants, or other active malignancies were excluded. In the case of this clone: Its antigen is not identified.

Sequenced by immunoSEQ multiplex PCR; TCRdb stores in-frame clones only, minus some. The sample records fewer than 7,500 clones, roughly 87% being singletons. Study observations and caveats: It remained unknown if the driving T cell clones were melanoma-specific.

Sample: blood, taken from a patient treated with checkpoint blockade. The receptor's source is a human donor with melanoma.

Here the CDR3 reads CASSQGTSAGQETQYF. CDR3 in DNA: TGTGCCAGCAGCCAGGGGACTAGTGCGGGTCAAGAGACCCAGTACTTC. The chain joins TRBV4-2 to TRBJ2-5; 8 bases agree with TRBD2. V lost 3 bases to trimming and J lost 2 bases; unmatched junction nucleotides: 8. This CDR3 region has 16 residues. Looked up from germline, CDR1 is LGHNA and CDR2 is YNFKEQ.